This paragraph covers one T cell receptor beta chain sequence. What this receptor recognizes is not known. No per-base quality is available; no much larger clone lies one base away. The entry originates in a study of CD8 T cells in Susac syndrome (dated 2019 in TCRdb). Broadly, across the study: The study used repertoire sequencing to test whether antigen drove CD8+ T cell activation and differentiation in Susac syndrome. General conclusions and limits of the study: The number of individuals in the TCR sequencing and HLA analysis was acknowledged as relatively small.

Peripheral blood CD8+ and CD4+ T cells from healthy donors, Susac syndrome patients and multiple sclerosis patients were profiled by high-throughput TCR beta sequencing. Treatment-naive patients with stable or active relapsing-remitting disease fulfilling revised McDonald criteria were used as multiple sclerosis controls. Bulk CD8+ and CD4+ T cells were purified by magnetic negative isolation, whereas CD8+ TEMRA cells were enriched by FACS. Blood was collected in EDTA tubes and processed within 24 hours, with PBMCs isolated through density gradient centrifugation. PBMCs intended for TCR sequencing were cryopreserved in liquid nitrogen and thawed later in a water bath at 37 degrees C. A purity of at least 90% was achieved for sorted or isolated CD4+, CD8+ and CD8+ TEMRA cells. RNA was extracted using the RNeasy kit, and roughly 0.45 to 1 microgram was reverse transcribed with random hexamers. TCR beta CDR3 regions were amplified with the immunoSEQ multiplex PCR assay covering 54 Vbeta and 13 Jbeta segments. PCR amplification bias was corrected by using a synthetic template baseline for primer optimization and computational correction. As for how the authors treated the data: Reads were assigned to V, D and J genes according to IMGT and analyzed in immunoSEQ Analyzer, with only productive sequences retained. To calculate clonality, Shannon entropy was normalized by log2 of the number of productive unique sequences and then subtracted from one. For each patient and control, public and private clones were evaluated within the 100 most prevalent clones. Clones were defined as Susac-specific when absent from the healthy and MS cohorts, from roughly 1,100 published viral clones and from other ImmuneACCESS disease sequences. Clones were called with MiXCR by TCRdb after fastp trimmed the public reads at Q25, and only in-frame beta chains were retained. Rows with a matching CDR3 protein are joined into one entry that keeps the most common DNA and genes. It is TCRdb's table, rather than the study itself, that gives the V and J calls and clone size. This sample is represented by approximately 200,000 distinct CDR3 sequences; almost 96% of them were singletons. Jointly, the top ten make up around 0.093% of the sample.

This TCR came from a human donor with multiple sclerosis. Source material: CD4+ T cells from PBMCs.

The bases are TGTGCCAGCAGCTTGGATTGGGACAGAGGAGGTGGCTACACCTTC. Translated, it gives CASSLDWDRGGGYTF. Rearrangement joined TRBV5-4 to TRBJ1-2, and TRBD1 matches 7 of the central bases. Measured from the cysteine to the phenylalanine, the CDR3 is 15 residues long. Just CDR3 DNA is preserved here, 45 bases in frame from base 1. Relative to germline, V is missing 0 bases and J is missing 7 bases, with 9 bases of the junction outside any gene match. CDR1 and CDR2, per the germline V gene (reference sequence), are SGHNT and YYREEE. Supplemented by the reference TRBV5-4 and TRBJ1-2 proteins around the CDR3, the complete variable domain is ETGVTQSPTHLIKTRGQQVTLRCSSQSGHNTVSWYQQALGQGPQFIFQYYREEENGRGNFPPRFSGLQFPNYSSELNVNALELDDSALYLCASSLDWDRGGGYTFGSGTRLTVV.